This T cell receptor beta chain was profiled in a study of T cells after yellow fever vaccination. General observations from the study: A weaker secondary response peaked on day 5, the primary on day 15. Although most clonotypes did not, a small share appeared in both CD4 and CD8 compartments.

V dropped 2 bases and J dropped 1 base, with 10 bases sitting between them. Germline values: CDR1 SGHRS, CDR2 YFSETQ. The CDR3 runs to 15 residues. This clonotype was observed at least ten times. Antigen unknown. A single record per CDR3 protein comes from TCRdb applying MiXCR to the 5' RACE reads. The sample records 200,000 to 250,000 distinct CDR3 sequences, approximately 3.3% being singletons. This TCR was sampled from a young man who received the YFV17D yellow fever vaccine. This rearrangement joins TRBV5-1 to TRBJ2-1; a possible D gene is TRBD1 (6 bases). The sample was CD4+ T cells sorted from PBMCs, taken 10 days after the yellow fever booster vaccination. This chain's CDR3 is CASSFTDRSYNEQFF. Written as DNA, the CDR3 is TGCGCCAGCAGCTTCACTGACAGGTCCTACAATGAGCAGTTCTTC.